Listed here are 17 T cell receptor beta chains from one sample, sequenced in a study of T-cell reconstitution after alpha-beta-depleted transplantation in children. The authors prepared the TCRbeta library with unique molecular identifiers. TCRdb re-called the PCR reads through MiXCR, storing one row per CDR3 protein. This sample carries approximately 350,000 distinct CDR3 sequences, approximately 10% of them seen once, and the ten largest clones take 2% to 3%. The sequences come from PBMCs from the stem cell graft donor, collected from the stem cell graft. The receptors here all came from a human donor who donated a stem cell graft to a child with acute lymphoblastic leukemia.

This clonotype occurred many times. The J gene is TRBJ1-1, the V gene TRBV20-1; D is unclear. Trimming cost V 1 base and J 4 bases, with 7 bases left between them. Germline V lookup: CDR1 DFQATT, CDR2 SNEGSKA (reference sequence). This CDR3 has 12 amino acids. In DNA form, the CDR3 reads TGCAGTGCTAGAGTCTTTGGCACTGAAGCTTTCTTT. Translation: CSARVFGTEAFF.

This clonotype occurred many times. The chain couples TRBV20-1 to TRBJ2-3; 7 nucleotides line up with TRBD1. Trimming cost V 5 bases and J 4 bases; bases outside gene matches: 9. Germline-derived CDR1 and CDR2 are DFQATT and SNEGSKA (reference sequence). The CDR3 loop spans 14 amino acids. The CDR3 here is CSAGRDRSADTQYF. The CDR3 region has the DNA TGCAGTGCTGGCCGGGACAGAAGCGCAGATACGCAGTATTTT.

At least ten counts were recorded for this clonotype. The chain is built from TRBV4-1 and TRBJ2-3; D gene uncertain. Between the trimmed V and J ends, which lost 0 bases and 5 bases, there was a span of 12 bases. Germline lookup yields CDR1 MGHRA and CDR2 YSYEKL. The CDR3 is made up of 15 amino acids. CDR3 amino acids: CASSQEGSLRDTQYF. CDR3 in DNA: TGCGCCAGCAGCCAAGAGGGGTCTTTGAGAGATACGCAGTATTTT.

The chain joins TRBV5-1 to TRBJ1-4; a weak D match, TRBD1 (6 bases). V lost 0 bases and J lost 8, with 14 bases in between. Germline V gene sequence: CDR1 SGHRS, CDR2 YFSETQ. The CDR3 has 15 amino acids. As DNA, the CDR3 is TGCGCCAGCAGCTTGGATATGGGGGCGCGGGAAAAACTGTTTTTT. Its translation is CASSLDMGAREKLFF.

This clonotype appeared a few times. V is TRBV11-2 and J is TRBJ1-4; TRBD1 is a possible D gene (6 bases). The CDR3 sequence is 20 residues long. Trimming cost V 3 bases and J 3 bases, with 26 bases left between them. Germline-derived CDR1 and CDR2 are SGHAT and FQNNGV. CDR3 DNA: TGTGCCAGCAGCTTTACGACGTCGGGAACAGGGAGGACCTCTAATGAAAAACTGTTTTTT. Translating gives CASSFTTSGTGRTSNEKLFF.

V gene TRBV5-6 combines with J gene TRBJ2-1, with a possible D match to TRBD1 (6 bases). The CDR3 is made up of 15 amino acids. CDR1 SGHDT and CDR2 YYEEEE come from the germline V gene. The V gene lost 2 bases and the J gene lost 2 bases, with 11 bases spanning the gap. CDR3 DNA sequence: TGTGCCAGCAGCTTACAGGGAATCGCCTACAATGAGCAGTTCTTC. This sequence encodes CASSLQGIAYNEQFF.

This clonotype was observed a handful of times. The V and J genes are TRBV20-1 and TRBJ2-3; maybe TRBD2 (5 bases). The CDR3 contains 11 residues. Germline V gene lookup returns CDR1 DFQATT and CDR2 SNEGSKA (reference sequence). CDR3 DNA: TGCAGGGCAACGCTGGGAGACACGCAGTATTTT. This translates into CRATLGDTQYF.

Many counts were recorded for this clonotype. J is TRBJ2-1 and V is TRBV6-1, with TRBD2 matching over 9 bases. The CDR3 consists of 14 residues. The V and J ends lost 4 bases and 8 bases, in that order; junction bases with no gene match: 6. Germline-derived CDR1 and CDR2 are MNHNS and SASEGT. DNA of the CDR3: TGTGCCAGCAGTGTAGCGGGAGATAGGGATGAGCAGTTCTTC. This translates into CASSVAGDRDEQFF.

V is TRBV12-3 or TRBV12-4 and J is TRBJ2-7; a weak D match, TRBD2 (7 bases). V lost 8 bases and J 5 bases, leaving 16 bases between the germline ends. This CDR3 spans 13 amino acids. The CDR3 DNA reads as TGTGCCAGCGGGGGCGGGAGAATCCACGAGCAGTACTTC. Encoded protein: CASGGGRIHEQYF.

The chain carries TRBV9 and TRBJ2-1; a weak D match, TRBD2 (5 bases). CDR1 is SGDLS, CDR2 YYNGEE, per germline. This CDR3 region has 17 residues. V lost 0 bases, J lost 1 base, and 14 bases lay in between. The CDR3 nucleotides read TGTGCCAGCAGCGTAGGGCCCCTAGCTGGATCCTACAATGAGCAGTTCTTC. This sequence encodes CASSVGPLAGSYNEQFF.

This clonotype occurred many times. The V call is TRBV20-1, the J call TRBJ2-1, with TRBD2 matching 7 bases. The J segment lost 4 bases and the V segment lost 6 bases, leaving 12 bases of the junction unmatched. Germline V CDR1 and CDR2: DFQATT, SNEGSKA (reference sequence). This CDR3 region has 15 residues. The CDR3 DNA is TGCAGTGCCCACCCACTGGGCGGGAGTTACAATGAGCAGTTCTTC. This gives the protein CSAHPLGGSYNEQFF.

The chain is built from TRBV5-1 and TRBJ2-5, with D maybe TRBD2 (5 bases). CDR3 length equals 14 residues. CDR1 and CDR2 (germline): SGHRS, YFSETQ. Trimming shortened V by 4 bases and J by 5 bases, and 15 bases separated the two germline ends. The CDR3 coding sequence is TGCGCCAGCAGCCAGGAGAGGGCCGGGGAGACCCAGTACTTC. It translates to CASSQERAGETQYF.

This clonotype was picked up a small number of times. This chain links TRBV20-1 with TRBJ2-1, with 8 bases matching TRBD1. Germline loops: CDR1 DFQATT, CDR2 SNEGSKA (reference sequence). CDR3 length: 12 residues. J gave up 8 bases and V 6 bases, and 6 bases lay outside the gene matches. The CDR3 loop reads CSASRQGHEQFF. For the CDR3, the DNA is TGCAGTGCCAGCCGACAGGGGCATGAGCAGTTCTTC.

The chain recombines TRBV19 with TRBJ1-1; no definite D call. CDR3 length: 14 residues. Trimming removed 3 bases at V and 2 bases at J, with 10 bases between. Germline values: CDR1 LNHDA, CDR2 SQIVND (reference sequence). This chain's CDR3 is CASSIGRGNTEAFF. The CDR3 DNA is TGTGCCAGTAGTATCGGACGGGGAAACACTGAAGCTTTCTTT.

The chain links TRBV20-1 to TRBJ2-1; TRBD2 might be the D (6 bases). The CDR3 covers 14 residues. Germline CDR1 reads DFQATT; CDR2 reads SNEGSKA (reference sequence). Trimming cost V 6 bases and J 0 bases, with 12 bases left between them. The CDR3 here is CSALAARSYNEQFF. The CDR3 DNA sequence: TGCAGTGCCTTAGCGGCCCGCTCCTACAATGAGCAGTTCTTC.

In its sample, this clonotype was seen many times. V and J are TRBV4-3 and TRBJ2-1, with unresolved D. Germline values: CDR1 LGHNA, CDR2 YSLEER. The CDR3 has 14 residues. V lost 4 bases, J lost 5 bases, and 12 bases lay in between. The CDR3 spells CASSLWGKNNEQFF. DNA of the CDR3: TGCGCCAGCAGCCTCTGGGGAAAGAACAATGAGCAGTTCTTC.

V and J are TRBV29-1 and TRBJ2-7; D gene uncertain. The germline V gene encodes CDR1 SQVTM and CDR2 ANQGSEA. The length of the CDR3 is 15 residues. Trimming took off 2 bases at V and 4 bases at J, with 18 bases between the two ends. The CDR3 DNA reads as TGCAGCGTTGAATCGGAAGGGTTTGAGCCTTACGAGCAGTACTTC. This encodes CSVESEGFEPYEQYF.